The source of this T cell receptor beta chain is a study of cytomegalovirus exposure and HLA in healthy donors. This clone turned up a few times. Germline V gives CDR1 SGDLS, CDR2 YYNGEE. This CDR3 region has 15 residues. Trimming removed 3 bases from V and 1 base from J; junction bases left unmatched: 2. The PCR employed 60 Vbeta primers together with 13 Jbeta primers. Sequenced by immunoSEQ multiplex PCR; TCRdb stores in-frame clones only, minus some. The sample gives 85,000 to 90,000 clones, less than 75% of which show up once; under 2.5% is in the top ten. The source is a man aged 30 to 45 in good health and CMV-seronegative. Sequencing was performed on PBMCs. This sequence joins TRBV9 and TRBJ2-1; TRBD2 aligns across 9 bases. CDR3 sequence reads: CASSGSGGSYNEQFF. In nucleotides, the CDR3 is TGTGCCAGCAGCGGGAGCGGGGGGTCCTACAATGAGCAGTTCTTC.